A single sample is the source of the 30 T cell receptor beta chains below, sequenced in a study of molecular identifiers for immune sequencing clone quantification. TCRdb recomputed calls from the PCR reads with MiXCR, one row per CDR3 protein. The sample contains under 800,000 distinct CDR3 sequences, about 25% of which appear only once. The sequenced sample was naive CD8+ T cells from blood, with Jurkat cell RNA spiked in. Sample subset: FACS-sorted CD8+CD4-CCR7+CD45RA+ naive T cells. The receptors derive from a human donor in good health. Some libraries in this study had Jurkat cell RNA spiked in.

This clonotype appeared a single time. A read error is possible here, since a much larger clone lies one base away. This chain connects TRBV12-3 or TRBV12-4 to TRBJ2-7; D may correspond to TRBD1 or TRBD2 (6 bases each). The CDR3 length is 13 residues. The CDR3 DNA reads TGTGTCAGCAGTTTAACGGGGGCCAACGAGCAGTACTTC. Translating gives CVSSLTGANEQYF.

This clonotype was detected a few times. The genes are TRBV6-4 and TRBJ1-5; D ambiguous. From germline, CDR1 is MRHNA and CDR2 SNTAGT. V was clipped by 6 bases and J by 1 base, with 16 bases between them. CDR3 length: 16 amino acids. CDR3 region: CASRIGRLRSNQPQHF. The DNA of the CDR3 is TGTGCCAGCAGGATTGGGAGGCTTAGGAGCAATCAGCCCCAGCATTTT.

This clonotype was seen only a few times. The chain combines TRBV19 with TRBJ1-5, with D perhaps TRBD1 (6 bases). Germline V CDR1 and CDR2: LNHDA, SQIVND (reference sequence). The CDR3 runs 16 residues. V was cut by 5 bases and J by 3 bases, with 17 bases left in between. The CDR3: CASSSMDSYDNQPQHF. The CDR3 bases are TGTGCCAGTAGTTCAATGGACAGTTATGACAATCAGCCCCAGCATTTT.

As concerns this clonotype: A read error may be the cause here, since a much bigger clone is one base away. The gene calls are TRBV19 and TRBJ1-4; D is undetermined. The germline gives CDR1 LNHDA, CDR2 SQIVND (reference sequence). The CDR3 has 15 residues. The CDR3 is CASTLSGRLNDKLFF. The CDR3, as DNA: TGTGCCAGTACCCTCTCTGGACGGCTTAATGATAAACTGTTTTTT.

Worth noting for this clonotype: A read error may explain this, as a much larger clone is one base away. V usage is TRBV10-3 and J usage is TRBJ1-1; no firm D call. Trimming shortened V by 10 bases and J by 8 bases, and 17 bases separated the two germline ends. The CDR3 spans 12 residues. The germline V gene has CDR1 ENHRY and CDR2 SYGVKD. The CDR3 region has the DNA TGTGCCACCGGTCAGCGAGGCTCGGAAGCTTTCTTT. It translates to CATGQRGSEAFF.

This clonotype was observed many times. V and J are TRBV10-3 and TRBJ2-7, with a weak D call TRBD1 (5 bases). This CDR3 contains 13 residues. CDR1 is ENHRY, CDR2 SYGVKD, per germline. V was cut by 7 bases and J by 0 bases, with 10 bases left in between. CDR3 in amino acids: CAITPDSSYEQYF. The CDR3 DNA follows: TGTGCCATCACCCCAGACAGCTCCTACGAGCAGTACTTC.

A remark on this clonotype: This clone may be a read error of a much larger clone one base away. This chain uses TRBV14 with TRBJ2-7; 8 bases are shared with TRBD1. This CDR3 has 15 residues. Germline-derived CDR1 and CDR2 are SGHDN and FVKESK. Trimming removed 3 bases from V and 3 bases from J; junction bases left unmatched: 7. As DNA, the CDR3 is TGTGCCAGCAGCCAGGACAGGGTCTGGTTCTACGAGCAGTACTTC. Its protein product is CASSQDRVWFYEQYF.

A few counts support this clonotype. J is TRBJ2-7 and V is TRBV4-2, with 10 bases fitting TRBD2. This CDR3 spans 17 amino acids. CDR1 is LGHNA and CDR2 is YNFKEQ in the germline V gene. J gave up 3 bases and V 0 bases, and 8 bases lay outside the gene matches. CDR3 loop: CASSQEIPGLAHYEQYF. CDR3 coding DNA: TGTGCCAGCAGCCAAGAAATCCCGGGACTAGCGCACTACGAGCAGTACTTC.

A note on this clonotype: Sequence at one end of the junction differs from germline and may be a read error. This chain joins TRBV27 and TRBJ2-2; D is perhaps TRBD2 (5 bases). The CDR3 spans 17 residues. CDR1 and CDR2 from the germline V gene are MNHEY and SMNVEV (reference sequence). DNA of the CDR3: TGTGCCAGCAGCCCCTTATCCCGTATGACCAACACCGGGGAGCCGTTTTTT. Translation: CASSPLSRMTNTGEPFF.

Details on this clonotype: This may come from a read error, since a much larger clone is one base off. This CDR3 reads CASNQDFGGSYETQYF. DNA for the CDR3: TGTGCCAGCAACCAAGACTTCGGCGGGAGTTATGAGACCCAGTACTTC. The V call is TRBV3-1, the J call TRBJ2-5; the match to TRBD2 covers 7 bases. From germline, CDR1 is LGHDT and CDR2 YNNKEL (reference sequence). This CDR3 has 16 amino acids.

In this sample, this clonotype turned up many times. The CDR3 DNA sequence: TGTGCCAGCAGCTGGGGACAGAATGAAGCTTTCTTT. It specifies CASSWGQNEAFF. This chain links TRBV7-9 with TRBJ1-1; 7 bases agree with TRBD1. There are 12 residues in the CDR3. Germline values: CDR1 SEHNR, CDR2 FQNEAQ (reference sequence). J lost 7 bases, V lost 4 bases, and 3 bases had no gene match.

This clonotype was seen a handful of times. The J gene is TRBJ2-1, the V gene TRBV20-1, with no clear D. Germline V gene lookup returns CDR1 DFQATT and CDR2 SNEGSKA (reference sequence). V was pared by 4 bases and J by 0 bases, with 16 bases between. The CDR3 is 16 residues long. The CDR3 loop is CSATDSSRGSYNEQFF. As DNA, the CDR3 is TGCAGTGCTACAGACTCTAGTCGAGGCTCCTACAATGAGCAGTTCTTC.

Turning to this clonotype: A much bigger clone sits one base away, suggesting this may be a read error. The chain carries TRBV24-1 and TRBJ2-1; D is unclear. This CDR3 has 11 residues. V was pared by 9 bases and J by 9 bases, with 11 bases between. CDR1 and CDR2 from the germline V gene are KGHDR and SFDVKD. Here the CDR3 DNA reads TGTGCCACCGGTTTGGGTACTGAGCAGTTCTTC. Encoded protein: CATGLGTEQFF.

The V and J genes are TRBV28 and TRBJ1-2; no clear D gene. The CDR3 contains 17 residues. Germline CDR1 reads MDHEN; CDR2 reads SYDVKM. The V gene lost 2 bases and the J gene lost 0 bases, with 16 bases spanning the gap. The CDR3 region has the DNA TGTGCCAGCAGTTTAACGGACCACTTATTAGCTAACTATGGCTACACCTTC. Protein: CASSLTDHLLANYGYTF.

V is TRBV27 and J is TRBJ2-3; D not certain. CDR1 is MNHEY and CDR2 is SMNVEV in the germline V gene (reference sequence). Between the trimmed V and J ends, which lost 2 bases and 7 bases, there was a span of 7 bases. There are 12 residues in the CDR3. CDR3 DNA: TGTGCCAGCAGTTTACCGGACCATACGCAGTATTTT. It translates to CASSLPDHTQYF.

This clonotype has at least ten counts. The chain's CDR3 is CASRSVGTTEAFF. In nucleotides, the CDR3 is TGTGCCAGCAGAAGTGTCGGGACCACTGAAGCTTTCTTT. The chain has TRBV5-4 and TRBJ1-1; possible D gene TRBD1, 5 bases. This CDR3 spans 13 amino acids. V lost 5 bases, J lost 4 bases, and 12 bases lay in between. Germline V gene sequence: CDR1 SGHNT, CDR2 YYREEE (reference sequence).

To note about this clonotype: An end of the junction differs from the germline gene, which may be a read error. V is TRBV12-3 or TRBV12-4 and J is TRBJ2-5; 8 positions match TRBD2. The CDR3 covers 14 residues. CDR3 nucleotide sequence: TGTGCCAACAGTTTGACGGGAGGGCCGGAGACCCAGTACTTC. It codes for CANSLTGGPETQYF.

With respect to this clonotype: Being one base from a much bigger clone, this may be a read error. The chain carries TRBV7-3 and TRBJ2-7, with D perhaps being TRBD1 or TRBD2 (5 bases each). The V gene's germline CDR1 is SGHTA and CDR2 FQGTGA. There are 17 residues in the CDR3. V was shortened by 5 bases and J by 8 bases, with 28 bases between the two germline ends. The CDR3 bases are TGTGCCAGCAGCCCTAGCTCGAGGACCCGGGACCAAGGTCAGCAGTACTTC. Protein sequence: CASSPSSRTRDQGQQYF.

This clonotype showed up many times. The gene calls are TRBV29-1 and TRBJ1-4; D is uncertain. Germline values: CDR1 SQVTM, CDR2 ANQGSEA. CDR3 size: 14 residues. Trimming cost V 7 bases and J 3 bases, with 15 bases left between them. The CDR3 DNA sequence: TGCAGCGCCCCCCATCCCCCATCTAATGAAAAACTGTTTTTT. It translates to CSAPHPPSNEKLFF.

Here the CDR3 reads CASSTLGSPLHF. The CDR3, as DNA: TGTGCCAGCAGCACATTAGGATCACCCCTCCACTTT. This chain links TRBV11-2 with TRBJ1-6; no reliable D call. This CDR3 region has 12 residues. V was shortened by 5 bases and J by 10 bases, with 9 bases between the two germline ends. The germline CDR1 and CDR2 sequences are SGHAT and FQNNGV.

The chain uses TRBV28 and TRBJ2-7; TRBD1 matches at 7 bases. From germline, CDR1 is MDHEN and CDR2 SYDVKM. The V segment lost 3 bases and the J segment 3 bases; nucleotides outside the gene matches: 5. CDR3 length: 14 residues. CDR3 sequence: CASSFRQGIYEQYF. In nucleotides, the CDR3 is TGTGCCAGCAGTTTTAGACAGGGAATCTACGAGCAGTACTTC.

The chain joins TRBV9 to TRBJ2-2; 8 nucleotides line up with TRBD2. This CDR3 spans 18 amino acids. J was trimmed by 0 bases and V by 3 bases; bases with no gene match: 10. Germline V gives CDR1 SGDLS, CDR2 YYNGEE. The DNA for the CDR3 is TGTGCCAGCAGCGGGGGGACTCGCGGGGGGCCGAACACCGGGGAGCTGTTTTTT. It translates to CASSGGTRGGPNTGELFF.

The rearrangement joins TRBV12-3 or TRBV12-4 to TRBJ1-5; 7 bases align to TRBD1. The V segment lost 4 bases and the J segment 5 bases; nucleotides outside the gene matches: 5. The CDR3 loop spans 14 amino acids. In DNA, the CDR3 is TGTGCCAGCAGTTCACAGGGGTCTCATCAGCCCCAGCATTTT. This encodes CASSSQGSHQPQHF.

This clonotype turned up a few times. V gene TRBV19 combines with J gene TRBJ1-5; D is undetermined. Germline CDR1 LNHDA, CDR2 SQIVND (reference sequence). Between the trimmed V and J ends, which lost 0 bases and 5 bases, there was a span of 5 bases. The CDR3 spans 13 residues. CDR3 protein: CASSIDLDQPQHF. The CDR3 DNA is TGTGCCAGTAGTATAGATTTGGATCAGCCCCAGCATTTT.

Points on this clonotype: This may come from a read error, since a much larger clone is one base off. The chain has TRBV20-1 and TRBJ1-1, with D tentatively TRBD1 (5 bases). This CDR3 comprises 14 residues. The germline V gene has CDR1 DFQATT and CDR2 SNEGSKA (reference sequence). V shed 6 bases and J shed 1 base, with 15 bases lying between them. The CDR3 DNA is TGCAGTGCCTGGGACGGGAAAACGAACACTGAAGCTTTCTTT. The encoded protein is CSAWDGKTNTEAFF.

This clonotype was seen only once. One end of the junction varies from germline; a read error may be responsible. The chain carries TRBV19 and TRBJ1-5; D uncertain. The V gene's germline CDR1 is LNHDA and CDR2 SQIVND (reference sequence). The CDR3 is made up of 13 amino acids. CDR3 protein: CASSIDSNEPQHF. DNA for the CDR3: TGTGCCAGTAGTATAGATAGCAATGAGCCCCAGCATTTT. The whole variable domain, filled in from reference TRBV19 and TRBJ1-5, reads DGGITQSPKYLFRKEGQNVTLSCEQNLNHDAMYWYRQDPGQGLRLIYYSQIVNDFQKGDIAEGYSVSREKKESFPLTVTSAQKNPTAFYLCASSIDSNEPQHFGDGTRLSIL.

This clonotype was picked up many times. The V and J genes are TRBV13 and TRBJ2-7, with D hard to call. CDR1 and CDR2 (germline): PRHDT, FYEKMQ (reference sequence). V lost 1 base and J 6 bases, leaving 13 bases between the germline ends. The length of the CDR3 is 14 residues. The CDR3 nucleotides are TGTGCCAGCAGCTTAGAGGCCCTAGGTCTCGAGCAGTACTTC. Residues: CASSLEALGLEQYF.

With respect to this clonotype: A read error is possible here, since a much larger clone lies one base away. The chain combines TRBV4-3 with TRBJ2-1, with TRBD2 identical over 8 bases. The V gene's germline CDR1 is LGHNA and CDR2 YSLEER. This CDR3 comprises 12 residues. The J segment lost 16 bases and the V segment lost 6 bases, leaving 11 bases of the junction unmatched. DNA of the CDR3: TGCGCCAGCAGTACTCCCAGGACTAGCTTTTTCTTC. Translating gives CASSTPRTSFFF.

This clonotype was detected a few times. The CDR3 is CATSRPNVYSGFAGELFF. For the CDR3, the DNA is TGTGCCACCAGCAGACCCAACGTGTACAGCGGGTTTGCCGGGGAGCTGTTTTTT. The rearrangement uses TRBV15 and TRBJ2-2; D possibly corresponds to TRBD2 (6 bases). V gave up 2 bases and J gave up 6 bases, with 22 bases separating them. This CDR3 spans 18 amino acids. Germline V CDR1 and CDR2: LNHNV, YYDKDF (reference sequence). The variable domain in full, completed from reference TRBV15 and TRBJ2-2, reads DAMVIQNPRYQVTQFGKPVTLSCSQTLNHNVMYWYQQKSSQAPKLLFHYYDKDFNNEADTPDNFQSRRPNTSFCFLDIRSPGLGDTAMYLCATSRPNVYSGFAGELFFGEGSRLTVL.

The V call is TRBV20-1, the J call TRBJ2-5; D is perhaps TRBD2 (6 bases). Trimming took 3 bases from V and 1 from J, leaving 9 bases between them. This CDR3 has 13 amino acids. Per germline, CDR1 DFQATT and CDR2 SNEGSKA (reference sequence). This CDR3 is CSARRDFQETQYF. The DNA of the CDR3 is TGCAGTGCTAGGCGGGATTTCCAAGAGACCCAGTACTTC.